This T cell receptor (beta chain) emerged from a study of blood T cell repertoires in COVID-19. Study as a whole: Nucleic acid was either cDNA or gDNA, and it came from T cells, B-cell-depleted T cells, or PBMCs.

Trimming pared 3 bases from V and 3 bases from J, leaving 17 bases between. This CDR3 is 15 amino acids long. Germline V gene data show CDR1 as DFQATT and CDR2 as SNEGSKA (reference sequence). Here immunoSEQ multiplex PCR was the method, and the copy in TCRdb shows in-frame clones only, minus some. In the table there are approximately 150,000 clones, almost 85% of which are singletons. The sequence was collected from a man aged 55 to 70 with acute or convalescent COVID-19. Sequencing was done on a sample of peripheral blood. The chain couples TRBV20-1 to TRBJ1-1; tentatively, D is TRBD1 (6 bases). The CDR3 sequence: CSASTGQGPYTEAFF. The CDR3 coding sequence is TGCAGTGCTAGTACCGGTCAGGGGCCCTACACTGAAGCTTTCTTT.